The clone carrying this TCR beta chain was found many times. TCR beta CDR3 region amplification was performed from RNA transcripts. During a first-round RT-PCR of the TCR CDR3, the HTBI primer set was used. TCRdb itself ran the multiplex PCR reads through MiXCR, one entry per CDR3 protein. Found here are about 350,000 distinct CDR3 sequences, 15% to 20% of them singletons; the top ten hold 15% to 17%. The sample originates from a study of T cells in Graves' hyperthyroidism and ophthalmopathy. Trimming took 0 bases from V and 4 from J, leaving 16 bases between them. The CDR3 totals 16 residues. Germline-derived CDR1 and CDR2 are MGHRA and YSYEKL. Diagnosing involved the use of clinical symptoms, serum thyroxine and TRAb, thyroid ultrasound and orbital computed tomography. This sample holds PBMCs from 9.5 to 10 ml fresh peripheral blood.

Sequencing input: blood. The chain carries TRBV4-1 and TRBJ2-7, with a weak D call TRBD2 (6 bases). The receptor's source is a woman aged 40 to 50 with Graves' ophthalmopathy. In DNA, the CDR3 is TGCGCCAGCAGCCAAGAAATCGGGGCTCGGGGGTACGAGCAGTACTTC. It translates to CASSQEIGARGYEQYF.